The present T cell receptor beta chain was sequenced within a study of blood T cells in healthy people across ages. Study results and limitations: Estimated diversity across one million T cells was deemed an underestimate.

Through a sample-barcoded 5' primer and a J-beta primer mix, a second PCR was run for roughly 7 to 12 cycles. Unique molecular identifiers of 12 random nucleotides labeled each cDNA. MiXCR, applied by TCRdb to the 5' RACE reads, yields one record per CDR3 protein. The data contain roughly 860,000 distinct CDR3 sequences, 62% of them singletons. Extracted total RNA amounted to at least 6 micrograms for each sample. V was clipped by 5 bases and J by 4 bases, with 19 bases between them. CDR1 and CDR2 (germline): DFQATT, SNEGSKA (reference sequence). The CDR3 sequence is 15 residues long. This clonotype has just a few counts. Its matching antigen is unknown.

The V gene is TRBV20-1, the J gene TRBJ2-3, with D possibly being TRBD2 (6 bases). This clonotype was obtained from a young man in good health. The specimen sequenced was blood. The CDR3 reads CSALPGTAAPDTQYF. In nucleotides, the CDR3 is TGCAGTGCTCTGCCCGGGACTGCTGCTCCAGATACGCAGTATTTT.